A single sample gave rise to the 24 T cell receptor beta chains below, sequenced in a study of cytomegalovirus exposure and HLA in healthy donors. The PCR had 60 Vbeta and 13 Jbeta primers. Generated by immunoSEQ multiplex PCR, the TCRdb table keeps only in-frame clones and is missing some. Seen here are around 85,000 clones, roughly 75% observed once, and the top ten hold approximately 1%. Sequences were obtained from PBMCs. The receptors were sampled from a male donor in good health and CMV-seronegative.

The chain joins TRBV5-8 to TRBJ1-2, with D perhaps matching TRBD1 (6 bases). Trimming removed 1 base from V and 3 bases from J, with 7 bases in between. The germline CDR1 and CDR2 sequences are SGHTS and YDEGEE. The length of the CDR3 is 13 residues. The DNA for the CDR3 is TGTGCCAGCAGCTTGTCAGGGGACTATGGCTACACCTTC. It codes for CASSLSGDYGYTF.

The chain combines TRBV7-9 with TRBJ2-5, with 7 bases that match TRBD2. The germline gives CDR1 SEHNR, CDR2 FQNEAQ (reference sequence). The CDR3 covers 16 residues. Trimming removed 7 bases from V and 1 base from J; junction bases left unmatched: 12. In nucleotides, the CDR3 is TGTGCCAGCACTGTCGGGGGGTCCCTAGGCCAAGAGACCCAGTACTTC. Translated, it gives CASTVGGSLGQETQYF.

There are a few counts of this clone. The rearrangement links TRBV27 to TRBJ2-7, with 8 bases identical to TRBD2. CDR1 is MNHEY and CDR2 is SMNVEV in the germline V gene (reference sequence). The CDR3 consists of 15 residues. The ends lost 6 bases at V and 4 bases at J; junction bases unmatched: 11. The CDR3 bases are TGTGCCAGCAGAGCAAACGGCGGGGGGTATTACGAGCAGTACTTC. It yields the protein CASRANGGGYYEQYF.

This sequence joins TRBV7-7 and TRBJ2-1, with D possibly matching TRBD2 (5 bases). The CDR3 is made up of 14 amino acids. V was trimmed by 2 bases and J by 5 bases, leaving 10 bases between them. CDR1 and CDR2 from the germline V gene are SSHAT and FNYEAQ (reference sequence). Here the CDR3 reads CASSLNTADNEQFF. The CDR3 DNA reads as TGTGCCAGCAGCTTAAACACAGCGGACAATGAGCAGTTCTTC.

The rearrangement links TRBV7-9 to TRBJ2-1; 8 bases are a match to TRBD2. Germline-derived CDR1 and CDR2 are SEHNR and FQNEAQ (reference sequence). The trim removed 6 bases at V and 6 bases at J, leaving 10 bases unmatched. The CDR3 covers 15 residues. The CDR3 bases are TGTGCCAGCAGGTTAAGCGGGAGTTTGCTCAATGAGCAGTTCTTC. This gives the protein CASRLSGSLLNEQFF.

The chain is built from TRBV21-1 and TRBJ1-5. TRBV21-1 is tagged as a pseudogene. This CDR3 has 13 amino acids. CDR3 region: CASSIFRNQPQHF. The CDR3 region has the DNA TGTGCCAGCAGCATATTTAGAAATCAGCCCCAGCATTTT.

This CDR3 reads CASSLTGTENTEAFF. CDR3 DNA sequence: TGTGCCAGCAGCTTAACAGGGACCGAGAACACTGAAGCTTTCTTT. V and J are TRBV7-9 and TRBJ1-1, with a tentative D call TRBD1 (6 bases). The CDR3 covers 15 residues. Germline V CDR1 and CDR2: SEHNR, FQNEAQ (reference sequence). Trimming removed 2 bases at V and 1 base at J, with 11 bases between.

This chain uses TRBV2 with TRBJ2-1, with D maybe TRBD2 (5 bases). V dropped 4 bases and J dropped 9 bases, with 25 bases sitting between them. This CDR3 has 17 amino acids. Germline V lookup: CDR1 SNHLY, CDR2 FYNNEI. CDR3 sequence (DNA): TGTGCCAGCAGTGCCCAACTTCGTTCGGGGAGAGGTGGTGAGCAGTTCTTC. Encoded protein: CASSAQLRSGRGGEQFF.

This sequence joins TRBV29-1 and TRBJ1-2; 9 bases are shared with TRBD1. V dropped 5 bases and J dropped 13; count of bases not matched to a gene: 14. Per the germline V gene, CDR1 is SQVTM and CDR2 is ANQGSEA. This CDR3 comprises 13 residues. CDR3: CSVLVPGQGFCTF. In DNA form, the CDR3 reads TGCAGCGTTCTCGTCCCGGGACAGGGTTTTTGCACCTTC.

This chain connects TRBV19 to TRBJ2-1, with no clear D. Germline V gene sequence: CDR1 LNHDA, CDR2 SQIVND (reference sequence). The V end was cut by 6 bases, the J end by 1 base, with 19 bases between. The CDR3 totals 17 residues. CDR3 coding DNA: TGTGCCAGTAGCCAGCTTTCGAGCCCGAGGTCCTACAATGAGCAGTTCTTC. Translation: CASSQLSSPRSYNEQFF.

This clone was detected a few times. This chain joins TRBV9 and TRBJ1-2; weak D call: TRBD1 (6 bases). V was cut by 6 bases and J by 7 bases, with 19 bases left in between. Looked up from germline, CDR1 is SGDLS and CDR2 is YYNGEE. The CDR3 runs 14 residues. The CDR3 here is CASNPTTGARGYTF. The DNA for the CDR3 is TGTGCCAGCAACCCTACGACAGGAGCTCGTGGCTACACCTTC.

Here the CDR3 reads CASSLTTTGPGGYTF. Here the CDR3 DNA reads TGTGCCAGCAGCTTAACTACAACTGGGCCGGGAGGCTACACCTTC. V and J are TRBV7-2 and TRBJ1-2; D is ambiguous. Trimming cost V 2 bases and J 8 bases, with 18 bases left between them. The CDR3 spans 15 residues. The germline gives CDR1 SGHTA, CDR2 FQGNSA.

The rearrangement joins TRBV5-1 to TRBJ1-3; 10 nucleotides agree with TRBD1. The V and J ends lost 4 bases and 4 bases, in that order; junction bases with no gene match: 11. There are 17 residues in the CDR3. The germline CDR1 and CDR2 sequences are SGHRS and YFSETQ. CDR3 in DNA: TGCGCCAGCAGCCTAGCCTCGACAGGGGGCACGGGAAACACCATATATTTT. Translation gives CASSLASTGGTGNTIYF.

This chain connects TRBV7-2 to TRBJ2-6; D remains unclear. This CDR3 region has 17 residues. Deletions cut 1 base from V and 0 bases from J, with 10 bases between. Germline CDR1 and CDR2: SGHTA and FQGNSA. CDR3 amino acids: CASSLGGVTSGANVLTF. CDR3 DNA: TGTGCCAGCAGCTTAGGCGGCGTAACCTCTGGGGCCAACGTCCTGACTTTC.

This clone has a single count. This CDR3 is missing its conserved last phenylalanine or tryptophan, likely due to a read error. This rearrangement joins TRBV2 to TRBJ1-2; D gene unclear. The germline V gene encodes CDR1 SNHLY and CDR2 FYNNEI. CDR3 length: 10 residues. Trimming removed 8 bases from V and 1 base from J, with 2 bases in between. This CDR3 is CASFNYGYTL. In nucleotides, the CDR3 is TGTGCCAGCTTTAACTATGGCTACACCCTC.

This clone has more than one count but fewer than ten. V and J are TRBV7-3 and TRBJ1-3; a possible D gene is TRBD1 (5 bases). Germline lookup yields CDR1 SGHTA and CDR2 FQGTGA. Between the trimmed V and J ends, which lost 2 bases and 0 bases, there was a span of 14 bases. The CDR3 is 17 residues long. DNA of the CDR3: TGTGCCAGCAGCTTAGAACCAGGGTCCAGCTCTGGAAACACCATATATTTT. Its protein product is CASSLEPGSSSGNTIYF.

The chain carries TRBV18 and TRBJ1-2, with a possible D match to TRBD1 (6 bases). V was cut by 1 base and J by 2 bases, with 17 bases left in between. The CDR3 is 17 amino acids. Per the germline V gene, CDR1 is KGHSH and CDR2 is LQKENI. The CDR3 nucleotides are TGTGCCAGCTCACCACAGACAGGATCTCTTACGAACTATGGCTACACCTTC. Its translation: CASSPQTGSLTNYGYTF.

V is TRBV27 and J is TRBJ1-4, with D perhaps TRBD1 (5 bases). CDR3 size: 14 residues. Germline V gene data show CDR1 as MNHEY and CDR2 as SMNVEV (reference sequence). V was clipped by 7 bases and J by 8 bases, with 17 bases between them. The CDR3 DNA reads as TGTGCCAGCACCTGGGGCTTAGGGAACGAAAAACTGTTTTTT. Translating it yields CASTWGLGNEKLFF.

The V gene is TRBV5-1, the J gene TRBJ1-1, with 7 positions matching TRBD1. V was clipped by 5 bases and J by 6 bases; unmatched bases: 7. The length of the CDR3 is 13 residues. CDR1 and CDR2 from the germline V gene are SGHRS and YFSETQ. The CDR3 DNA reads TGCGCCAGCAGACTAACAGGGGAGTCTGAAGCTTTCTTT. This sequence encodes CASRLTGESEAFF. The complete variable domain, with remaining parts taken from reference TRBV5-1 and TRBJ1-1, reads KAGVTQTPRYLIKTRGQQVTLSCSPISGHRSVSWYQQTPGQGLQFLFEYFSETQRNKGNFPGRFSGRQFSNSRSEMNVSTLELGDSALYLCASRLTGESEAFFGQGTRLTVV.

Notes on this clone: Other nucleotide sequences from this sample produce the same CDR3. This sequence joins TRBV29-1 and TRBJ2-7; 8 nucleotides line up with TRBD1. V gave up 0 bases and J gave up 4 bases; unmatched junction bases: 5. From germline, CDR1 is SQVTM and CDR2 ANQGSEA. The CDR3 spans 14 residues. The DNA of the CDR3 is TGCAGCGTTGAAGAACCGACAGGGGTGTACGAGCAGTACTTC. This codes for CSVEEPTGVYEQYF.

This clone was detected a few times. V usage is TRBV13 and J usage is TRBJ2-7, with D maybe TRBD2 (5 bases). The V gene's germline CDR1 is PRHDT and CDR2 FYEKMQ (reference sequence). Trimming removed 3 bases from V and 6 bases from J, with 12 bases in between. The CDR3 has 13 amino acids. CDR3: CASSLDWVSEQYF. The CDR3 region has the DNA TGTGCCAGCAGCTTGGACTGGGTCAGCGAGCAGTACTTC.

This chain connects TRBV14 to TRBJ1-1, with D unresolved. Germline assignment: CDR1 SGHDN and CDR2 FVKESK. The CDR3 sequence is 13 residues long. Trimming removed 4 bases from V and 5 bases from J, with 11 bases in between. The CDR3 DNA reads TGTGCCAGCAGCCCGACCGGGTCGACTGAAGCTTTCTTT. Translated: CASSPTGSTEAFF.

The V call is TRBV4-1, the J call TRBJ1-3; no definite D call. With 1 base removed from V and 0 bases from J, the gap between germline ends came to 13 bases. CDR3 size: 17 residues. Germline-derived CDR1 and CDR2 are MGHRA and YSYEKL. As DNA, the CDR3 is TGCGCCAGCAGCCAAGGGGCTTTTGCAAACTCTGGAAACACCATATATTTT. Its translation is CASSQGAFANSGNTIYF.

The chain recombines TRBV4-3 with TRBJ2-2; D might be TRBD2 (6 bases). V lost 2 bases and J lost 4, with 14 bases in between. The V gene's germline CDR1 is LGHNA and CDR2 YSLEER. This CDR3 is built from 16 residues. This chain's CDR3 is CASSQTGAQSTGELFF. CDR3 nucleotides: TGCGCCAGCAGCCAAACGGGAGCCCAGAGCACCGGGGAGCTGTTTTTT.